A single sample is the source of the 9 T cell receptor beta chains below, sequenced in a study of OX40 agonist ivuxolimab in advanced cancers. The data were produced by immunoSEQ multiplex PCR, yet TCRdb's version contains in-frame clones alone and is incomplete. The sample records about 28,000 clones, 75% to 95% being singletons. Specimen: CD4+ or CD8+ T cells sorted from blood, collected in a trial of the OX40 agonist ivuxolimab. The receptors shown here come from an adult with an advanced solid tumor such as melanoma, head and neck, liver or kidney cancer.

V and J are TRBV19 and TRBJ2-7, with 11 nucleotides matching TRBD2. Germline CDR1 reads LNHDA; CDR2 reads SQIVND (reference sequence). V lost 6 bases and J lost 2; bases outside the gene matches: 3. The CDR3 spans 14 residues. The CDR3 loop is CASSPLAGAYEQYF. Written as DNA, the CDR3 is TGTGCCAGTAGCCCACTAGCGGGAGCCTACGAGCAGTACTTC.

This clone occurred a few times. V and J are TRBV10-2 and TRBJ1-1; D perhaps matches TRBD1 (6 bases). CDR1 and CDR2 from the germline V gene are WSHSY and SAAADI. The CDR3 runs 15 residues. V was pared by 2 bases and J by 2 bases, with 12 bases between. CDR3 region: CASSEPQGINTEAFF. The CDR3 DNA follows: TGCGCCAGCAGTGAGCCACAGGGAATTAACACTGAAGCTTTCTTT.

This clone was found once. This chain uses TRBV6-5 with TRBJ2-1; tentatively, D is TRBD2 (6 bases). Trimming took 6 bases from V and 3 from J, leaving 12 bases between them. Germline V gene lookup returns CDR1 MNHEY and CDR2 SVGAGI. This CDR3 spans 14 amino acids. CDR3 nucleotides: TGTGCCAGCAGATTTGGGACTGTCTACAATGAGCAGTTCTTC. It codes for CASRFGTVYNEQFF.

The genes are TRBV9 and TRBJ1-1; unclear D gene. The CDR3 runs 16 residues. V was clipped by 0 bases and J by 4 bases, with 16 bases between them. The germline V gene has CDR1 SGDLS and CDR2 YYNGEE. In nucleotides, the CDR3 is TGTGCCAGCAGCGTAGTGGTTGGGGAGGGTAGCACTGAAGCTTTCTTT. Translating it yields CASSVVVGEGSTEAFF.

This chain uses TRBV27 with TRBJ1-6; 9 nucleotides align to TRBD1. V trimming: 3 bases; J trimming: 7 bases; junction bases outside the gene matches: 7. This CDR3 has 16 residues. Per the germline V gene, CDR1 is MNHEY and CDR2 is SMNVEV (reference sequence). CDR3 sequence reads: CASSFPGTGLNSPLHF. In DNA, the CDR3 is TGTGCCAGCAGTTTCCCCGGGACAGGGCTAAATTCACCCCTCCACTTT.

Turning to this clone: Additional DNA sequences in this sample encode the identical CDR3. This chain links TRBV2 with TRBJ2-5; D not resolved. V lost 1 base and J lost 3, with 9 bases in between. CDR1 is SNHLY and CDR2 is FYNNEI in the germline V gene. The CDR3 has 14 amino acids. This CDR3 is CASSEVAGEETQYF. CDR3 nucleotide sequence: TGTGCCAGCAGTGAAGTTGCTGGGGAAGAGACCCAGTACTTC.

J is TRBJ1-4 and V is TRBV11-2, with D hard to call. This CDR3 spans 14 amino acids. From germline, CDR1 is SGHAT and CDR2 FQNNGV. V dropped 4 bases and J dropped 7 bases, with 13 bases sitting between them. The CDR3: CASSSLDGPEKLFF. The DNA for the CDR3 is TGTGCCAGCAGCTCCCTGGACGGACCTGAAAAACTGTTTTTT.

The chain employs TRBV7-2 and TRBJ2-1; 12 bases are a match to TRBD1. This CDR3 has 17 residues. Germline V gives CDR1 SGHTA, CDR2 FQGNSA. With V trimmed by 0 bases and J by 7 bases, 7 bases remained unmatched. In nucleotides, the CDR3 is TGTGCCAGCAGCTTAGCGCTTGTGGGACAGGGGGCAAATGAGCAGTTCTTC. This sequence encodes CASSLALVGQGANEQFF.

The chain uses TRBV13 and TRBJ2-7, with TRBD2 matching 9 bases. This CDR3 is 16 amino acids long. V trimming: 3 bases; J trimming: 2 bases; junction bases outside the gene matches: 8. CDR1 and CDR2 from the germline V gene are PRHDT and FYEKMQ (reference sequence). The CDR3: CASSFTSGLAAYEQYF. CDR3 sequence (DNA): TGTGCCAGCAGCTTCACCTCGGGACTAGCTGCCTACGAGCAGTACTTC.